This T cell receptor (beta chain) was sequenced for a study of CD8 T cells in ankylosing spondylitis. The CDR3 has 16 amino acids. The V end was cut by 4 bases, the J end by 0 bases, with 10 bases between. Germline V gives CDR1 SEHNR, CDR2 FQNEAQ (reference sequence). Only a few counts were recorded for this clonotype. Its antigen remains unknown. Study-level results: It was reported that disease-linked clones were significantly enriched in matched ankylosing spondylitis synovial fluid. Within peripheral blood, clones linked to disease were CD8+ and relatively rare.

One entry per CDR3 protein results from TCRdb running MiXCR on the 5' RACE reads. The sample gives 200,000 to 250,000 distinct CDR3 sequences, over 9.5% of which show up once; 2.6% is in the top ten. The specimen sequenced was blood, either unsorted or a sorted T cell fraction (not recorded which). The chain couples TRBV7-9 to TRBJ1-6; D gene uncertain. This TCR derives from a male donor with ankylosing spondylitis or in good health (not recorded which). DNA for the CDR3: TGTGCCAGCAGCTCGGAGGGAAGCTCCTATAATTCACCCCTCCACTTT. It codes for CASSSEGSSYNSPLHF.